This is a list of T cell receptor beta chains from one sample in a study of graft-versus-host responses after intestinal transplantation. TCRdb keeps only in-frame clones here, not all; method: immunoSEQ multiplex PCR. Of 35,000 to 45,000 clones listed, roughly nine tenths are singletons. Sequenced here: PBMCs, sampled 524 days after transplant. These receptors originate from a human patient who received an intestinal transplant, so some T cells may come from the graft donor. Each CDR3 is given with its conserved first and last residue. D genes are given only for firm matches. The listing skips clone size in some rows; elsewhere it reads once, few, many or a size class.

abundance: NA
d_gene: TRBD2
j_gene: TRBJ2-7
v_gene: TRBV9
CDR3aa: CASSPTTSGRVGEQYF
CDR3nt: TGTGCCAGCAGCCCCACGACTAGCGGGAGAGTAGGCGAGCAGTACTTC

abundance: NA
d_gene: TRBD1
j_gene: TRBJ1-1
v_gene: TRBV2
CDR3aa: CASSLGTAEAFF
CDR3nt: TGTGCCAGCAGTTTAGGGACAGCTGAAGCTTTCTTT

abundance: NA
d_gene: TRBD1
j_gene: TRBJ1-6
v_gene: TRBV5-1
CDR3aa: CASSLRGQGVSPLHF
CDR3nt: TGCGCCAGCAGCTTGAGGGGACAGGGTGTTTCACCCCTCCACTTT

abundance: few
d_gene: NA
j_gene: TRBJ1-1
v_gene: TRBV19
CDR3aa: CASSIGVTPMNTEAFF
CDR3nt: TGTGCCAGTAGTATAGGCGTGACACCGATGAACACTGAAGCTTTCTTT

abundance: once
d_gene: TRBD1
j_gene: TRBJ1-4
v_gene: TRBV27
CDR3aa: CASRSQGASPTEKLFF
CDR3nt: TGTGCCAGCAGGTCACAGGGGGCTTCCCCTACTGAAAAACTGTTTTTT

abundance: NA
d_gene: TRBD2
j_gene: TRBJ2-5
v_gene: TRBV7-9
CDR3aa: CASSFPSGVETQYF
CDR3nt: TGTGCCAGCAGCTTCCCTAGCGGAGTAGAGACCCAGTACTTC

abundance: NA
d_gene: TRBD1
j_gene: TRBJ1-2
v_gene: TRBV30
CDR3aa: CAWSYLTGPYGYTF
CDR3nt: TGTGCCTGGAGTTACCTGACAGGGCCATATGGCTACACCTTC

abundance: NA
d_gene: NA
j_gene: TRBJ2-3
v_gene: TRBV19
CDR3aa: CAGALTSTDTQYF
CDR3nt: TGTGCCGGAGCCCTTACTAGCACAGATACGCAGTATTTT

abundance: NA
d_gene: TRBD2
j_gene: TRBJ2-1
v_gene: TRBV4-1
CDR3aa: CASSQGGLPGLAGGPVRGEFF
CDR3nt: TGCGCCAGCAGCCAAGGGGGATTACCGGGACTAGCGGGAGGGCCGGTAAGAGGAGAGTTCTTC

abundance: NA
d_gene: NA
j_gene: TRBJ2-7
v_gene: TRBV14
CDR3aa: CASSLPETSPYEQYF
CDR3nt: TGTGCCAGCAGCCTACCTGAGACAAGTCCCTACGAGCAGTACTTC

abundance: NA
d_gene: NA
j_gene: TRBJ2-3
v_gene: TRBV19
CDR3aa: CASSPRVEDTQYF
CDR3nt: TGTGCCAGTAGTCCCCGGGTCGAAGATACGCAGTATTTT

abundance: NA
d_gene: NA
j_gene: TRBJ2-1
v_gene: TRBV7-2
CDR3aa: CASSFLVSSYNEQFF
CDR3nt: TGTGCCAGCAGCTTCCTAGTGAGCTCCTACAATGAGCAGTTCTTC

abundance: few
d_gene: NA
j_gene: TRBJ1-1
v_gene: TRBV30
CDR3aa: CAWSGTGGTEAFF
CDR3nt: TGTGCCTGGAGTGGTACCGGGGGCACTGAAGCTTTCTTT

abundance: once
d_gene: NA
j_gene: TRBJ2-1
v_gene: TRBV19
CDR3aa: CASSIGYNEQFF
CDR3nt: TGTGCCAGTAGCATAGGGTACAATGAGCAGTTCTTC

abundance: NA
d_gene: TRBD1
j_gene: TRBJ2-7
v_gene: TRBV5-5
CDR3aa: CASSLPGTGGGEQYF
CDR3nt: TGTGCCAGCAGCTTGCCCGGGACAGGGGGTGGCGAGCAGTACTTC

abundance: NA
d_gene: TRBD1
j_gene: TRBJ2-3
v_gene: TRBV5-6
CDR3aa: CASSLGDRSYTDTQYF
CDR3nt: TGTGCCAGCAGCTTAGGGGACAGGAGCTACACAGATACGCAGTATTTT

abundance: once
d_gene: TRBD1
j_gene: TRBJ1-4
v_gene: TRBV19
CDR3aa: CASSGVQGAREKLFF
CDR3nt: TGTGCCAGTAGTGGAGTACAGGGGGCCCGAGAAAAACTGTTTTTT

abundance: NA
d_gene: NA
j_gene: TRBJ2-7
v_gene: TRBV5-1
CDR3aa: CASRDYHEQYF
CDR3nt: TGCGCCAGTCGCGATTACCACGAGCAGTACTTC

abundance: NA
d_gene: NA
j_gene: TRBJ1-5
v_gene: TRBV28
CDR3aa: CASSLGQPQHF
CDR3nt: TGTGCCAGCAGTTTGGGTCAGCCCCAGCATTTT

abundance: NA
d_gene: NA
j_gene: TRBJ2-2
v_gene: TRBV7-3
CDR3aa: CASSLKQATNTGELFF
CDR3nt: TGTGCCAGCAGCTTAAAACAGGCCACGAACACCGGGGAGCTGTTTTTT

abundance: once
d_gene: NA
j_gene: TRBJ2-2
v_gene: TRBV18
CDR3aa: CASSPSNGELFF
CDR3nt: TGTGCCAGCTCACCATCCAACGGGGAGCTGTTTTTT

abundance: NA
d_gene: NA
j_gene: TRBJ2-5
v_gene: TRBV5-4
CDR3aa: CASSLYSPRRDRGQYF
CDR3nt: TGTGCCAGCAGCTTGTACTCCCCGCGACGGGATCGTGGGCAGTACTTC

abundance: NA
d_gene: NA
j_gene: TRBJ2-5
v_gene: TRBV7-8
CDR3aa: CASSLCQGLLQETQYF
CDR3nt: TGTGCCAGCAGCTTATGTCAGGGACTGCTCCAAGAGACCCAGTACTTC

abundance: NA
d_gene: NA
j_gene: TRBJ1-1
v_gene: TRBV6-5
CDR3aa: CASSYSNRNTEAFF
CDR3nt: TGTGCCAGCAGTTACTCTAACCGGAACACTGAAGCTTTCTTT

abundance: NA
d_gene: TRBD2
j_gene: TRBJ2-2
v_gene: TRBV7-9
CDR3aa: CASGPTSNGKNTGELFF
CDR3nt: TGTGCCAGCGGCCCGACTAGCAATGGGAAAAACACCGGGGAGCTGTTTTTT